Below are 19 T cell receptor beta chains sequenced from a single sample in a study of blood T cell repertoires in COVID-19. Sequencing was performed with immunoSEQ multiplex PCR; in TCRdb, only in-frame clones are kept and a portion is missing. Of about 230,000 clones listed, around 86% are singletons. Material for sequencing was peripheral blood. The origin of the receptors is a man aged 50 to 60 with COVID-19, enrolled during active disease.

This rearrangement joins TRBV19 to TRBJ1-5; 11 positions match TRBD1. V was clipped by 6 bases and J by 1 base; unmatched bases: 11. This CDR3 has 18 amino acids. The germline gives CDR1 LNHDA, CDR2 SQIVND (reference sequence). CDR3 nucleotides: TGTGCCAGTAGGAGGACAGGGGGCTGGAGTGTCAGCAATCAGCCCCAGCATTTT. Its protein is CASRRTGGWSVSNQPQHF.

The J gene is TRBJ1-3, the V gene TRBV7-9, with D maybe TRBD1 (5 bases). Germline loops: CDR1 SEHNR, CDR2 FQNEAQ (reference sequence). Trimming pared 4 bases from V and 2 bases from J, leaving 12 bases between. This CDR3 has 15 residues. The CDR3 DNA follows: TGTGCCAGCAGCTCCCTCCTCAGGGCTGGAAACACCATATATTTT. Its protein product is CASSSLLRAGNTIYF.

The chain uses TRBV6-5 and TRBJ2-7; 10 bases match TRBD1. Germline V lookup: CDR1 MNHEY, CDR2 SVGAGI. The V segment lost 6 bases and the J segment 4 bases; nucleotides outside the gene matches: 9. The CDR3 totals 15 residues. Here the CDR3 reads CASSAGTGVLYEQYF. The CDR3 region has the DNA TGTGCCAGCAGCGCCGGGACAGGGGTCTTATACGAGCAGTACTTC.

The chain uses TRBV15 and TRBJ2-7, with TRBD2 identical over 14 bases. The V segment lost 1 base and the J segment 5 bases; nucleotides outside the gene matches: 7. The germline V gene encodes CDR1 LNHNV and CDR2 YYDKDF (reference sequence). The CDR3 totals 17 residues. The CDR3 bases are TGTGCCACCAGCAGAGGCCTAACGGGACTAGCGGGAGACGAGCAGTACTTC. This sequence encodes CATSRGLTGLAGDEQYF.

The chain couples TRBV7-3 to TRBJ2-7; D perhaps matches TRBD2 (6 bases). The CDR3 totals 13 residues. Germline loops: CDR1 SGHTA, CDR2 FQGTGA. V was pared by 5 bases and J by 7 bases, with 15 bases between. Here the CDR3 DNA reads TGTGCCAGCAGCAAGCAGGAGGGTACAGAGCAGTACTTC. Translated, it gives CASSKQEGTEQYF.

V gene TRBV7-7 combines with J gene TRBJ2-5, with TRBD2 matching 10 bases. Germline V gene sequence: CDR1 SSHAT, CDR2 FNYEAQ (reference sequence). V dropped 1 base and J dropped 5; count of bases not matched to a gene: 4. The CDR3 consists of 15 residues. In DNA, the CDR3 is TGTGCCAGCAGCTTAGGTGGGACTAGCGTGGAGACCCAGTACTTC. This sequence encodes CASSLGGTSVETQYF.

The gene calls are TRBV2 and TRBJ1-6; possibly TRBD1 for D (5 bases). This CDR3 comprises 13 residues. The germline V gene has CDR1 SNHLY and CDR2 FYNNEI. V gave up 7 bases and J gave up 6 bases, with 10 bases separating them. In DNA, the CDR3 is TGTGCCAGCAATGGGGACTCTAATTCACCCCTCCACTTT. Its translation is CASNGDSNSPLHF.

This chain joins TRBV9 and TRBJ2-1, with TRBD2 as a possible D gene (5 bases). V gave up 7 bases and J gave up 3 bases, with 11 bases separating them. The CDR3 has 13 amino acids. Germline V CDR1 and CDR2: SGDLS, YYNGEE. The CDR3 DNA is TGTGCCAGCCCCGCTAGCCTCTACAATGAGCAGTTCTTC. Translated, it gives CASPASLYNEQFF.

The chain has TRBV19 and TRBJ2-7; TRBD1 agrees at 7 bases. With 5 bases clipped from V and 5 bases from J, the junction kept 9 bases outside the gene matches. Germline assignment: CDR1 LNHDA and CDR2 SQIVND (reference sequence). CDR3 length: 14 amino acids. Here the CDR3 DNA reads TGTGCCAGTAGTTTACAACAGGGGCCCAACGAGCAGTACTTC. Protein product: CASSLQQGPNEQYF.

This rearrangement joins TRBV4-2 to TRBJ2-7; 7 nucleotides line up with TRBD1. V lost 4 bases and J lost 3; bases outside the gene matches: 15. CDR3 length: 17 amino acids. Per germline, CDR1 LGHNA and CDR2 YNFKEQ. The CDR3 DNA is TGTGCCAGCAGCCCCACTCAGGAGACAGGGCGCAACTACGAGCAGTACTTC. Its protein is CASSPTQETGRNYEQYF.

The chain recombines TRBV28 with TRBJ2-7, with 11 nucleotides matching TRBD1. This CDR3 contains 13 residues. CDR1 is MDHEN, CDR2 SYDVKM, per germline. J was trimmed by 7 bases and V by 5 bases; bases with no gene match: 4. The DNA for the CDR3 is TGTGCCAGCAGTCAGGGACAGGGGGGGGAGCAGTACTTC. Translating gives CASSQGQGGEQYF.

This clone was recorded only once. CDR3: CASSAEAREPYNEQFF. CDR3 in DNA: TGTGCCAGCAGCGCCGAAGCGCGGGAGCCCTACAATGAGCAGTTCTTC. This chain links TRBV5-5 with TRBJ2-1, with 7 bases identical to TRBD2. After removal of 4 bases from V and 2 bases from J, the junction contained 9 bases not matched to a gene. The CDR3 runs to 16 residues. CDR1 and CDR2 from the germline V gene are SGHKS and YYEKEE (reference sequence).

The rearrangement uses TRBV5-4 and TRBJ2-1; 9 bases match TRBD2. V lost 0 bases, J lost 6 bases, and 4 bases stayed unmatched. The CDR3 runs 15 residues. Germline-derived CDR1 and CDR2 are SGHNT and YYREEE (reference sequence). This CDR3 is CASSLDLAGSNEQFF. The CDR3 DNA sequence: TGTGCCAGCAGCTTGGATCTAGCGGGATCCAATGAGCAGTTCTTC. Full variable domain (remainder filled in from reference TRBV5-4 and TRBJ2-1): ETGVTQSPTHLIKTRGQQVTLRCSSQSGHNTVSWYQQALGQGPQFIFQYYREEENGRGNFPPRFSGLQFPNYSSELNVNALELDDSALYLCASSLDLAGSNEQFFGPGTRLTVL.

The V call is TRBV27, the J call TRBJ1-4, with no clear D. This CDR3 contains 19 residues. CDR1 and CDR2 (germline): MNHEY, SMNVEV (reference sequence). Trimming removed 5 bases at V and 7 bases at J, with 29 bases between. CDR3 DNA sequence: TGTGCCAGCAGTCCCCGGCGTGAGGGTTTTCAATTTGGTACTGAAAAACTGTTTTTT. Protein sequence: CASSPRREGFQFGTEKLFF.

In this sample, this clone turned up a few times. This chain uses TRBV2 with TRBJ1-5; possible D gene TRBD1, 5 bases. CDR3 length equals 14 residues. The ends were cut back, 8 bases at V and 4 bases at J, with 15 bases in the middle. Per germline, CDR1 SNHLY and CDR2 FYNNEI. The CDR3 sequence: CASGGGLWNQPQHF. Written as DNA, the CDR3 is TGTGCCAGCGGGGGGGGTCTCTGGAATCAGCCCCAGCATTTT. The variable domain in full, completed from reference TRBV2 and TRBJ1-5, reads EPEVTQTPSHQVTQMGQEVILRCVPISNHLYFYWYRQILGQKVEFLVSFYNNEISEKSEIFDDQFSVERPDGSNFTLKIRSTKLEDSAMYFCASGGGLWNQPQHFGDGTRLSIL.

The chain combines TRBV30 with TRBJ1-1; maybe TRBD1 (5 bases). V lost 0 bases, J lost 10 bases, and 9 bases lay in between. CDR1 is GTSNPN, CDR2 SVGIG, per germline (reference sequence). This CDR3 region has 11 residues. The CDR3 loop reads CAWSVKDTAFF. DNA for the CDR3: TGTGCCTGGAGTGTAAAGGACACAGCTTTCTTT.

This chain connects TRBV5-5 to TRBJ2-1, with 9 positions matching TRBD2. Trimming cost V 3 bases and J 5 bases; bases outside gene matches: 9. The CDR3 runs to 16 residues. Germline CDR1 and CDR2: SGHKS and YYEKEE (reference sequence). CDR3 loop: CASSSGGPSGDNEQFF. CDR3 DNA sequence: TGTGCCAGCAGCTCTGGAGGGCCTAGCGGGGACAATGAGCAGTTCTTC.

In its sample, this clone was seen once. The chain recombines TRBV27 with TRBJ2-3; D possibly corresponds to TRBD1 (5 bases). This CDR3 contains 13 residues. V shed 11 bases and J shed 6 bases, with 18 bases lying between them. From germline, CDR1 is MNHEY and CDR2 SMNVEV (reference sequence). The CDR3: CAVSPGSRDTQYF. The DNA for the CDR3 is TGTGCCGTGAGTCCAGGGTCGCGGGATACGCAGTATTTT.

The chain links TRBV7-9 to TRBJ1-1; possible D gene TRBD1, 6 bases. V lost 8 bases to trimming and J lost 0 bases, with 10 bases between them. CDR1 and CDR2 from the germline V gene are SEHNR and FQNEAQ (reference sequence). There are 13 residues in the CDR3. The chain's CDR3 is CASGDKMNTEAFF. CDR3 DNA sequence: TGTGCCAGCGGGGACAAGATGAACACTGAAGCTTTCTTT.